Presented here are 9 T cell receptor beta chains from one specimen sequenced in a study of memory CD4+ T cells and cytomegalovirus serostatus. TCRdb's table, derived via immunoSEQ multiplex PCR, lists solely in-frame clones and lacks some. The sample records just over 45,000 clones, around four fifths being singletons. Single viable CD3+CD4+CD8-CD45RO+ cells were sorted as the memory CD4+ T cells. Sequences were obtained from memory CD4+ T cells from blood. The receptors derive from an adult in good health and CMV-seronegative.

Only a few counts were recorded for this clone. In the same sample, other DNA sequences code for this CDR3. The rearrangement uses TRBV5-1 and TRBJ2-7; 7 bases align to TRBD1. CDR1 is SGHRS and CDR2 is YFSETQ in the germline V gene. J was trimmed by 3 bases and V by 4 bases; bases with no gene match: 1. This CDR3 has 12 residues. This chain's CDR3 is CASSRDSYEQYF. In nucleotides, the CDR3 is TGCGCCAGCAGCCGGGACAGCTACGAGCAGTACTTC.

This clone has only one observation. V gene TRBV19 combines with J gene TRBJ1-1, with D uncertain. The CDR3 has 15 amino acids. V was trimmed by 1 base and J by 3 bases, leaving 12 bases between them. Germline V gene sequence: CDR1 LNHDA, CDR2 SQIVND (reference sequence). The chain's CDR3 is CASSIGSDVYTEAFF. For the CDR3, the DNA is TGTGCCAGTAGTATAGGGTCAGATGTGTACACTGAAGCTTTCTTT.

CDR3 amino acids: CAWIAGDHPTGNTIYF. The DNA for the CDR3 is TGTGCCTGGATTGCAGGAGACCATCCTACTGGAAACACCATATATTTT. This chain joins TRBV30 and TRBJ1-3, with D unclear. The CDR3 runs to 16 residues. Trimming shortened V by 4 bases and J by 2 bases, and 18 bases separated the two germline ends. CDR1 and CDR2 from the germline V gene are GTSNPN and SVGIG (reference sequence).

This sequence joins TRBV27 and TRBJ1-1; maybe TRBD1 (5 bases). CDR1 is MNHEY, CDR2 SMNVEV, per germline (reference sequence). V was cut by 6 bases and J by 1 base, with 15 bases left in between. This CDR3 comprises 15 residues. CDR3 protein: CASRAGPEPNTEAFF. CDR3 sequence (DNA): TGTGCCAGCAGGGCAGGGCCAGAACCGAACACTGAAGCTTTCTTT.

Of note for this clone: The same CDR3 can be traced to other DNA sequences in this sample. The V and J genes are TRBV10-3 and TRBJ2-3; D is undetermined. Trimming pared 0 bases from V and 2 bases from J, leaving 9 bases between. The CDR3 is made up of 15 amino acids. Germline V lookup: CDR1 ENHRY, CDR2 SYGVKD. The CDR3 bases are TGTGCCATCAGTGAGTCTAGGCTGTCCACAGATACGCAGTATTTT. As protein: CAISESRLSTDTQYF.

V usage is TRBV27 and J usage is TRBJ1-6; 9 bases line up with TRBD1. This CDR3 is 16 amino acids long. Germline V gene data show CDR1 as MNHEY and CDR2 as SMNVEV (reference sequence). V trimming: 2 bases; J trimming: 9 bases; junction bases outside the gene matches: 8. DNA of the CDR3: TGTGCCAGCAGTTTAGCCGGGACAGGGAAGGGTTCACCCCTCCACTTT. Protein sequence: CASSLAGTGKGSPLHF.

The genes are TRBV14 and TRBJ1-2; D gene uncertain. Deletions cut 4 bases from V and 3 bases from J, with 9 bases between. The germline CDR1 and CDR2 sequences are SGHDN and FVKESK. The CDR3 spans 13 residues. In DNA, the CDR3 is TGTGCCAGCAGCCTCTCCAGCTACTATGGCTACACCTTC. This gives the protein CASSLSSYYGYTF.

The chain's CDR3 is CSVDTGRTDTQYF. DNA of the CDR3: TGCAGCGTTGATACTGGCCGCACAGATACGCAGTATTTT. The chain recombines TRBV29-1 with TRBJ2-3; the D is unclear. Germline V gene sequence: CDR1 SQVTM, CDR2 ANQGSEA. V was clipped by 3 bases and J by 1 base, with 8 bases between them. The CDR3 sequence is 13 residues long.

This clone was detected only a few times. The genes are TRBV7-3 and TRBJ2-2; D uncertain. Per germline, CDR1 SGHTA and CDR2 FQGTGA. The CDR3 is 13 amino acids. Trimming shortened V by 3 bases and J by 2 bases, and 4 bases separated the two germline ends. CDR3 region: CASSFPNTGELFF. The CDR3 DNA reads as TGTGCCAGCAGCTTCCCAAACACCGGGGAGCTGTTTTTT.